This TCR beta chain was captured in a study of blood T cell repertoires in COVID-19. Trimming cost V 3 bases and J 11 bases; bases outside gene matches: 8. The CDR3 is 13 residues long. CDR1 and CDR2 from the germline V gene are SGHDT and YYEEEE. This table comes from immunoSEQ multiplex PCR, and its TCRdb copy is limited to in-frame clones, with some not included. The sample gives about 80,000 clones, approximately 82% of which show up once; 35% to 40% is in the top ten. This sequence originates from a woman aged 70-85 years with acute or convalescent COVID-19. The specimen was peripheral blood. The gene calls are TRBV5-6 and TRBJ1-5, with 7 bases matching TRBD1. The CDR3 sequence is CASSSQGRDTQHF. Written as DNA, the CDR3 is TGTGCCAGCAGCTCACAGGGGCGTGATACCCAGCATTTT.